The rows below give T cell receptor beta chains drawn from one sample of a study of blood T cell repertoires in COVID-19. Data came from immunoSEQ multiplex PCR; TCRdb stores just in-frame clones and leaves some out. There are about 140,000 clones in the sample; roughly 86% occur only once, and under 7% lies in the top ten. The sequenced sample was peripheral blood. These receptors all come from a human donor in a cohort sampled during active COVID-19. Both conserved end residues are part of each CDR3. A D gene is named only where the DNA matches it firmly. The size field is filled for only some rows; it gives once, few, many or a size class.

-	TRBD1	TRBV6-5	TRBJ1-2	TGTGCCAGCAGGGGCTGGGGACAGGACTACTATGGCTACACCTTC	CASRGWGQDYYGYTF
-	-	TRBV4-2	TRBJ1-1	TGTGCCAGCAGCCAGAAGAGGACAGAGGGCACTGAAGCTTTCTTT	CASSQKRTEGTEAFF
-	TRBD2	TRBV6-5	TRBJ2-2	TGTGCCAGCATACCTTCGGGAGGATACACCGGGGAGCTGTTTTTT	CASIPSGGYTGELFF
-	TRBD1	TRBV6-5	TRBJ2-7	TGTGCCAGCAGCGCAGGGGGCTTATACGAGCAGTACTTC	CASSAGGLYEQYF
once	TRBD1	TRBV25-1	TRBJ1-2	TGTGCCAGCAGTGGGGTTCAGGGGGGCGGCTACACCTTC	CASSGVQGGGYTF
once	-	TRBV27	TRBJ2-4	TGTGCCAGCAGTTTATCAAGGACAGTTAAAAACATTCAGTACTTC	CASSLSRTVKNIQYF
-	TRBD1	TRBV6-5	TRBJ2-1	TGTGCCAGCAGATACCACCGGGACAGGCTTGGTGAGCAGTTCTTC	CASRYHRDRLGEQFF
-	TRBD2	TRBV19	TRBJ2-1	TGTGCCAGTAGTATAGATCGGTATGGACTAGCGGGTAACAATGAGCAGTTCTTC	CASSIDRYGLAGNNEQFF
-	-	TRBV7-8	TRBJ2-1	TGTGCCAGCAGCCGAGACTTCGGGGCGGGAAAGGTTGAGCAGTTCTTC	CASSRDFGAGKVEQFF
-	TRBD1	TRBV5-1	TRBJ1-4	TGCGCCAGCAGCTTAGGGGACAGGGATGAAAAACTGTTTTTT	CASSLGDRDEKLFF
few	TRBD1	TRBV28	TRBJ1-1	TGTGCCAGCAGTTTACCGGGGACAGGGGGAATGAACACTGAAGCTTTCTTT	CASSLPGTGGMNTEAFF
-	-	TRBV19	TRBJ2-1	TGTGCCAGTAGTTCACAGGGCTACAATGAGCAGTTCTTC	CASSSQGYNEQFF
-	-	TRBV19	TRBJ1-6	TGTGCCAGTAGTCCCCAGGGGAATTCACCCCTCCACTTT	CASSPQGNSPLHF
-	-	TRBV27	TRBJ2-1	TGTGCCAGCATCGGCTGGGGGGACCTCGAGCAGTTCTTC	CASIGWGDLEQFF
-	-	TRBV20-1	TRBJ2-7	TGCAGTGCTAGTCAGGGGCGTCCCTACGAGCAGTACTTC	CSASQGRPYEQYF
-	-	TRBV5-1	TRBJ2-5	TGCGCCAGCAGCCCTCGGGGGGCGGGAGAGACCCAGTACTTC	CASSPRGAGETQYF
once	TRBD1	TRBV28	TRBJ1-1	TGTGCCAGCAGGGTTGTGTCGACAGGGACCACTGAAGCTTTCTTT	CASRVVSTGTTEAFF
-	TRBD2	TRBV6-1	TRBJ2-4	TGTGCCAGCAGTGAATTTCCCGGGACTAGCGGACGTTTAGCCAAAAACATTCAGTACTTC	CASSEFPGTSGRLAKNIQYF
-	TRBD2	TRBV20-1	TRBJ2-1	TGCAGTGCTAGTCTAGCGGGTCTTCCCTACAATGAGCAGTTCTTC	CSASLAGLPYNEQFF
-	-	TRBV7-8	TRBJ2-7	TGTGCCAGCAGCTTAGGGGCCATAGCCTACGAGCAGTACTTC	CASSLGAIAYEQYF
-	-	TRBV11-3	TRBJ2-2	TGTGCCAGCAGCCCGGGAAGGGCTAACACCGGGGAGCTGTTTTTT	CASSPGRANTGELFF
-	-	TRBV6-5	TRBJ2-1	TGTGCCAGCCGTACAGGGTCTTTTGAGCAGTTCTTC	CASRTGSFEQFF
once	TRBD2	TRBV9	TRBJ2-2	TGTGCCAGCAGCCTGAGCGGGGGCCCGAACACCGGGGAGCTGTTTTTT	CASSLSGGPNTGELFF
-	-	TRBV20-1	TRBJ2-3	TGCAGTGCTAGTGGGGTAGGGGGGGCCTCACCTAGCACAGATACGCAGTATTTT	CSASGVGGASPSTDTQYF
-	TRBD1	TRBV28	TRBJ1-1	TGTGCCAGCAGTTTGTCAGTGGGGACAGGGGCTGAAGCTTTCTTT	CASSLSVGTGAEAFF
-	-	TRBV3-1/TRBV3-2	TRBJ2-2	TGTGCCAGCAGCCAACTTCAGGCCATCGGGGAGCTGTTTTTT	CASSQLQAIGELFF
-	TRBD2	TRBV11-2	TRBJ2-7	TGTGCCAGCAGCTCCACATCGTGGGAGGGCTACGAGCAGTACTTC	CASSSTSWEGYEQYF
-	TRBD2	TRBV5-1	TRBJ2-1	TGCGCCAGCAGCAACCGGACTAGCGGGAGAAATGAGCAGTTCTTC	CASSNRTSGRNEQFF
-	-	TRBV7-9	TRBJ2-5	TGTGCCAGCAGCCCGGGACAATGGGAGACCCAGTACTTC	CASSPGQWETQYF
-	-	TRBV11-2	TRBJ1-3	TGTGCCAGCAGGGCGGGGGAGCTGGGAAACACCATATATTTT	CASRAGELGNTIYF
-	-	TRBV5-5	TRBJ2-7	TGTGCCAGCAGCTTGTCAGGTGATCTCTACGAGCAGTACTTC	CASSLSGDLYEQYF
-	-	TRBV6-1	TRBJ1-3	TGTGCCAGCAGTGAAGCTTACTCTGGAAACACCATATATTTT	CASSEAYSGNTIYF
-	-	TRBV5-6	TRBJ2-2	TGTGCCAGCAGCTTGGTAGCCGGGGAGCTGTTTTTT	CASSLVAGELFF
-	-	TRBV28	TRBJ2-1	TGTGCCAGCAGTCCACCCTCGGGGACATCTTACAATGAGCAGTTCTTC	CASSPPSGTSYNEQFF
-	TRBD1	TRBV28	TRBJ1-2	TGTGCCAGCAGTTTATGGGACAGGGACAAAAATGGCTACACCTTC	CASSLWDRDKNGYTF
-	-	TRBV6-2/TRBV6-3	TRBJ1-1	TGTGCCAGCACCCCGACGCCGAGGGTGTGGAACACTGAAGCTTTCTTT	CASTPTPRVWNTEAFF
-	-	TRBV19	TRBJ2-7	TGTGCCAGTAGTAAGGTCCCACAGAGCTCCTACGAGCAGTACTTC	CASSKVPQSSYEQYF
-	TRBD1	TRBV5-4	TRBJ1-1	TGTGCCAGCAGCCGGGATCCAAACAGGGGCCTCCTTCACCTTAACACTGAAGCTTTCTTT	CASSRDPNRGLLHLNTEAFF
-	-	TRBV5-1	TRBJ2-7	TGCGCCAGCAGCTTTTCTACAGGGTTCGAGCAGTACTTC	CASSFSTGFEQYF
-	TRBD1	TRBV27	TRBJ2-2	TGTGCCAGCAGTCGTCAGGGGGCCGGCGGGGAGCTGTTTTTT	CASSRQGAGGELFF
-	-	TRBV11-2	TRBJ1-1	TGTGCCAGCAGCTTCTCGGGTTCTGAAGCTTTCTTT	CASSFSGSEAFF
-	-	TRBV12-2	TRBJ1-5	TGTGCAAGTCCCGGGGGGAACGACCAGCCCCAGCATTTT	CASPGGNDQPQHF
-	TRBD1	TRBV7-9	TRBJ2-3	TGTGCCAGCAGCTCCGACCGGACAGGGTTGATCGGAGATACGCAGTATTTT	CASSSDRTGLIGDTQYF
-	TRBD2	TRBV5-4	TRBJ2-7	TGTGCCAGCAGAAACGGCGGGACTAGCGGGGGGGCCCAGTACTTC	CASRNGGTSGGAQYF
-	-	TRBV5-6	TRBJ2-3	TGTGCCAGCAGCTTGACGGGAGACGGGGTGGATACGCAGTATTTT	CASSLTGDGVDTQYF
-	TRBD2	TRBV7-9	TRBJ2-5	TGTGCCAGCAGCCCCCTCGGGGGGGGAGAGACCCAGTACTTC	CASSPLGGGETQYF